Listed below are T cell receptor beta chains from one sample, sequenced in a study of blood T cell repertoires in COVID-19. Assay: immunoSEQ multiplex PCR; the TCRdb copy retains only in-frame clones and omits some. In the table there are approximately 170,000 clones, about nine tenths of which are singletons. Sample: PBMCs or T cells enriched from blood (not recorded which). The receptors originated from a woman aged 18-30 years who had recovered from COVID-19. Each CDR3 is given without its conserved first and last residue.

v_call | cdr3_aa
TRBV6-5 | ASILSRDRPEAF
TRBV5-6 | ASSSLTGAQETQY
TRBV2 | ASSEIRGPAYEQY
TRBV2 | ASSEAGDYYNEQF
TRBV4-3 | ASSQDRTGGYEQY
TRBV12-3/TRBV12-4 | ASRESYEQY
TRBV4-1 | ASSQPGQGITGELF
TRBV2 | ASSEKGAYTGELF
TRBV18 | ASSPGQGGNQPQH
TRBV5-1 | ASSLAGGEAF